Sequencing of this T cell receptor (beta chain) was carried out in a study of cytomegalovirus exposure and HLA in healthy donors. Clones were sequenced by immunoSEQ multiplex PCR, and TCRdb holds only the in-frame ones, with some missing. The data contain some 150,000 clones, around nine tenths of them singletons. CDR1 is KGHSH, CDR2 LQKENI, per germline. V was shortened by 2 bases and J by 1 base, with 8 bases between the two germline ends. The CDR3 has 14 amino acids. The sequence came from a man aged 18-30 years in good health and CMV-seropositive. This chain connects TRBV18 to TRBJ1-1; D unclear. Sequences were obtained from PBMCs. CDR3 residues: CASSPREGNTEAFF. The CDR3 DNA reads as TGTGCCAGCTCACCAAGGGAGGGGAACACTGAAGCTTTCTTT.